These 23 T cell receptor beta chains originate from one sample sequenced in a study of cytomegalovirus exposure and HLA in healthy donors. The study ran its PCR with 60 Vbeta and 13 Jbeta primers. The assay was immunoSEQ multiplex PCR, and TCRdb's table has in-frame clones only and misses some. The sample lists about 300,000 clones, 86% occurring once. The sample was PBMCs. The receptors originated from a man between 35 and 55 years old in good health and CMV-seropositive.

Turning to this clone: Other DNA sequences in this specimen translate into the identical CDR3. This chain connects TRBV7-9 to TRBJ2-5; unclear D gene. With 3 bases removed from V and 1 base from J, the gap between germline ends came to 9 bases. This CDR3 is built from 14 residues. CDR1 is SEHNR, CDR2 FQNEAQ, per germline (reference sequence). CDR3: CASSFRDSQETQYF. The CDR3 DNA reads as TGTGCCAGCAGCTTCAGAGACTCCCAAGAGACCCAGTACTTC. Using reference TRBV7-9 and TRBJ2-5 for the parts outside the CDR3, the full variable domain is DTGVSQNPRHKITKRGQNVTFRCDPISEHNRLYWYRQTLGQGPEFLTYFQNEAQLEKSRLLSDRFSAERPKGSFSTLEIQRTEQGDSAMYLCASSFRDSQETQYFGPGTRLLVL.

The V gene is TRBV9, the J gene TRBJ1-3, with a weak D call TRBD1 (5 bases). Trimming left V 4 bases short and J 7 bases short, with 6 bases between. CDR3 length equals 11 residues. The germline CDR1 and CDR2 sequences are SGDLS and YYNGEE. The CDR3 spells CASSPGNTIYF. The CDR3 DNA reads TGTGCCAGCAGCCCAGGGAACACCATATATTTT. Supplemented by reference TRBV9 and TRBJ1-3, the full variable domain reads DSGVTQTPKHLITATGQRVTLRCSPRSGDLSVYWYQQSLDQGLQFLIQYYNGEERAKGNILERFSAQQFPDLHSELNLSSLELGDSALYFCASSPGNTIYFGEGSWLTVV.

The chain has TRBV7-3 and TRBJ2-1; the match to TRBD2 covers 8 bases. The CDR3 totals 13 residues. Germline V CDR1 and CDR2: SGHTA, FQGTGA. V gave up 3 bases and J gave up 9 bases; unmatched junction bases: 4. The CDR3 DNA is TGTGCCAGCAGCTTTATAGCGGGATTTGAGCAGTTCTTC. Translation gives CASSFIAGFEQFF.

This sequence joins TRBV2 and TRBJ2-1; a weak D match, TRBD1 (5 bases). V lost 7 bases, J lost 8 bases, and 9 bases lay in between. This CDR3 is 11 amino acids long. Looked up from germline, CDR1 is SNHLY and CDR2 is FYNNEI. The CDR3 nucleotides are TGTGCCAGCAACAGGCTGGATGAGCAGTTCTTC. Translation gives CASNRLDEQFF.

This clone has only a few counts. V gene TRBV6-6 combines with J gene TRBJ2-6; 8 bases are shared with TRBD1. Germline V CDR1 and CDR2: MNHNY, SVGAGI (reference sequence). V trimming: 2 bases; J trimming: 8 bases; junction bases outside the gene matches: 5. This CDR3 region has 15 residues. The CDR3 DNA follows: TGTGCCAGCAGTTACCTAGGACAGGGAACCAACGTCCTGACTTTC. Its translation: CASSYLGQGTNVLTF.

This clone was seen a handful of times. The genes are TRBV7-9 and TRBJ2-7; tentatively, D is TRBD1 (6 bases). CDR3 length: 15 residues. Germline assignment: CDR1 SEHNR and CDR2 FQNEAQ (reference sequence). V was pared by 2 bases and J by 5 bases, with 16 bases between. CDR3 nucleotides: TGTGCCAGCAGCTTAATGCGGCAGGGGTTTAACGAGCAGTACTTC. Translation: CASSLMRQGFNEQYF.

The chain couples TRBV18 to TRBJ1-1; TRBD1 matches at 7 bases. The germline V gene has CDR1 KGHSH and CDR2 LQKENI. This CDR3 is 14 amino acids long. Trimming cost V 4 bases and J 7 bases; bases outside gene matches: 9. The CDR3 DNA sequence: TGTGCCAGCTCACAAGACAGGGTACGGAGTGAAGCTTTCTTT. Translation gives CASSQDRVRSEAFF.

The chain joins TRBV6-1 to TRBJ2-1, with 8 bases matching TRBD2. Per the germline V gene, CDR1 is MNHNS and CDR2 is SASEGT. V gave up 9 bases and J gave up 4 bases; unmatched junction bases: 11. The CDR3 has 15 residues. CDR3 coding DNA: TGTGCCAGTAGATATCCGGGAGGGGGTTACAATGAGCAGTTCTTC. Encoded protein: CASRYPGGGYNEQFF.

CDR3 sequence: CASSVAEASGRYEQYF. The DNA for the CDR3 is TGTGCCAGCAGCGTAGCTGAGGCTAGCGGGAGGTACGAGCAGTACTTC. V is TRBV9 and J is TRBJ2-7; 11 bases agree with TRBD2. The J segment lost 4 bases and the V segment lost 0 bases, leaving 6 bases of the junction unmatched. Germline CDR1 SGDLS, CDR2 YYNGEE. The CDR3 sequence is 16 residues long.

This clone was recorded only once. In DNA, the CDR3 is TGTGCCAGCAGCTTAGTCCACATGAACACTGAAGCTTTCTTT. Amino acid sequence: CASSLVHMNTEAFF. This chain uses TRBV11-2 with TRBJ1-1, with D uncertain. Germline assignment: CDR1 SGHAT and CDR2 FQNNGV. V was pared by 1 base and J by 0 bases, with 6 bases between. This CDR3 contains 14 residues.

The gene calls are TRBV20-1 and TRBJ2-1; the D gene is possibly TRBD1 (6 bases). There are 11 residues in the CDR3. Germline V lookup: CDR1 DFQATT, CDR2 SNEGSKA (reference sequence). Trimming took off 6 bases at V and 13 bases at J, with 16 bases between the two ends. CDR3 amino acids: CSAPTGLIQFF. The CDR3 DNA reads as TGCAGTGCCCCGACAGGCCTCATTCAGTTCTTC.

The V gene is TRBV18, the J gene TRBJ1-1, with no clear D. The CDR3 has 14 amino acids. V shed 2 bases and J shed 4 bases, with 11 bases lying between them. Germline V gene sequence: CDR1 KGHSH, CDR2 LQKENI. CDR3 coding DNA: TGTGCCAGCTCACCAGCGGGCGGCAGCACTGAAGCTTTCTTT. Its translation is CASSPAGGSTEAFF. Full variable domain (rest looked up from reference TRBV18 and TRBJ1-1): NAGVMQNPRHLVRRRGQEARLRCSPMKGHSHVYWYRQLPEEGLKFMVYLQKENIIDESGMPKERFSAEFPKEGPSILRIQQVVRGDSAAYFCASSPAGGSTEAFFGQGTRLTVV.

The V gene is TRBV5-1, the J gene TRBJ2-2, with 9 bases aligning to TRBD2. The CDR3 has 16 amino acids. Trimming took 4 bases from V and 8 from J; bases not matched to a gene: 12. The germline V gene has CDR1 SGHRS and CDR2 YFSETQ. Written as DNA, the CDR3 is TGCGCCAGCAGCCCCCGGGATAGCGGGAGATTTGGGGAGCTGTTTTTT. This translates into CASSPRDSGRFGELFF.

This clone was seen only once. The V gene is TRBV11-2, the J gene TRBJ2-3; D not resolved. The CDR3 loop spans 12 amino acids. In germline, CDR1 is SGHAT, CDR2 FQNNGV. V lost 5 bases, J lost 6 bases, and 9 bases lay in between. CDR3 loop: CASSPRFDTQYF. As DNA, the CDR3 is TGTGCCAGCAGCCCCCGGTTTGATACGCAGTATTTT.

This clone was detected ten times or more. The CDR3 protein is CASSVGTGSKQYF. The DNA of the CDR3 is TGCGCCAGCAGTGTGGGGACAGGGAGTAAGCAGTACTTC. The chain combines TRBV10-1 with TRBJ2-7, with 9 bases that match TRBD1. V shed 4 bases, J shed 8 bases, and the junction held 6 bases outside the gene matches. CDR3 size: 13 residues. CDR1 WNHNN and CDR2 SYGVQD come from the germline V gene (reference sequence).

The chain joins TRBV6-5 to TRBJ1-2; 8 bases fit TRBD1. The CDR3 is 14 amino acids. Trimming cost V 5 bases and J 5 bases; bases outside gene matches: 7. Germline V gene sequence: CDR1 MNHEY, CDR2 SVGAGI. The CDR3 sequence is CASSRDQGAYGYTF. CDR3 sequence (DNA): TGTGCCAGCAGTCGGGATCAGGGGGCGTATGGCTACACCTTC.

Notes on this clone: Other DNA sequences in this specimen translate into the identical CDR3. The CDR3 sequence: CASSSGQGAYEQYF. The CDR3 DNA is TGTGCCAGCAGCTCGGGACAGGGGGCCTACGAGCAGTACTTC. This chain connects TRBV7-9 to TRBJ2-7, with 11 bases matching TRBD1. V shed 4 bases and J 2 bases; nucleotides not matched to a gene: 1. CDR1 is SEHNR and CDR2 is FQNEAQ in the germline V gene (reference sequence). This CDR3 spans 14 amino acids. The full variable domain, rest sourced from reference TRBV7-9 and TRBJ2-7, is DTGVSQNPRHKITKRGQNVTFRCDPISEHNRLYWYRQTLGQGPEFLTYFQNEAQLEKSRLLSDRFSAERPKGSFSTLEIQRTEQGDSAMYLCASSSGQGAYEQYFGPGTRLTVT.

This clone was seen only a few times. The chain combines TRBV25-1 with TRBJ2-3, with 7 positions matching TRBD1. Germline V gene sequence: CDR1 MGHDK, CDR2 SYGVNS. This CDR3 spans 16 amino acids. V gave up 3 bases and J gave up 3 bases; unmatched junction bases: 9. CDR3 amino acids: CASSDTGTVGTDTQYF. The CDR3 nucleotides are TGTGCCAGCAGTGATACCGGGACAGTAGGTACAGATACGCAGTATTTT.

The J gene is TRBJ2-3, the V gene TRBV27; the D gene is possibly TRBD2 (6 bases). This CDR3 spans 14 amino acids. V dropped 8 bases and J dropped 2 bases, with 14 bases sitting between them. Germline-derived CDR1 and CDR2 are MNHEY and SMNVEV (reference sequence). DNA of the CDR3: TGTGCCAGCCGGGGCGGGACCAACACAGATACGCAGTATTTT. It translates to CASRGGTNTDTQYF.

The chain carries TRBV5-1 and TRBJ2-5, with 11 nucleotides matching TRBD1. The CDR3 length is 20 residues. CDR1 SGHRS and CDR2 YFSETQ come from the germline V gene. J lost 7 bases, V lost 1 base, and 21 bases had no gene match. CDR3 in DNA: TGCGCCAGCAGCTTGTGGGGAGCCCTCGGACAGGGGGCGATAGATGGGACCCAGTACTTC. Its protein product is CASSLWGALGQGAIDGTQYF.

DNA for the CDR3: TGCGCCAGCAGCTTGGCGGGACTAGCGAGTGGCGGGGAGCTGTTTTTT. The encoded protein is CASSLAGLASGGELFF. This sequence joins TRBV5-1 and TRBJ2-2; 10 bases match TRBD2. This CDR3 region has 16 residues. In germline, CDR1 is SGHRS, CDR2 YFSETQ. V lost 0 bases, J lost 7 bases, and 6 bases stayed unmatched.

The chain combines TRBV7-9 with TRBJ2-3, with TRBD2 as a possible D gene (5 bases). The CDR3 length is 15 residues. V was shortened by 8 bases and J by 0 bases, with 15 bases between the two germline ends. CDR1 and CDR2 (germline): SEHNR, FQNEAQ (reference sequence). CDR3 nucleotides: TGTGCCAGCGCTAACGGGGAGTGGAGCACAGATACGCAGTATTTT. The encoded protein is CASANGEWSTDTQYF. Drawing the rest from reference TRBV7-9 and TRBJ2-3, the complete variable domain is DTGVSQNPRHKITKRGQNVTFRCDPISEHNRLYWYRQTLGQGPEFLTYFQNEAQLEKSRLLSDRFSAERPKGSFSTLEIQRTEQGDSAMYLCASANGEWSTDTQYFGPGTRLTVL.

V and J are TRBV2 and TRBJ2-7, with 7 bases lining up with TRBD1. The CDR3 loop spans 14 amino acids. From germline, CDR1 is SNHLY and CDR2 FYNNEI. V dropped 1 base and J dropped 4; count of bases not matched to a gene: 4. CDR3 in DNA: TGTGCCAGCAGTGAAGGAAACAGGGGATACGAGCAGTACTTC. Translating gives CASSEGNRGYEQYF.